The 3 T cell receptor beta chains listed next were all sequenced from one sample in a study of blood T cell repertoires in COVID-19. Here immunoSEQ multiplex PCR was the method, and the copy in TCRdb shows in-frame clones only, minus some. Altogether fewer than 400,000 clones are present, around 92% being singletons, with the ten largest covering less than 2%. Sequenced: peripheral blood. These receptors came from a woman in her thirties with COVID-19, enrolled during active disease.

The chain combines TRBV4-3 with TRBJ1-6, with 7 positions matching TRBD1. Looked up from germline, CDR1 is LGHNA and CDR2 is YSLEER. This CDR3 has 17 residues. V dropped 0 bases and J dropped 6; count of bases not matched to a gene: 8. DNA of the CDR3: TGCGCCAGCAGCCAAGATAGAGGGGGCGAGGGTAATTCACCCCTCCACTTT. Translating it yields CASSQDRGGEGNSPLHF.

V is TRBV29-1 and J is TRBJ1-5; D unresolved. CDR3 length: 12 residues. Germline loops: CDR1 SQVTM, CDR2 ANQGSEA. Trimming stripped 4 bases from V and 12 bases from J, with 16 bases between. The CDR3 nucleotides are TGCAGCGTTGGGGAGCAGATTGGCTTCCAGCATTTT. Residues: CSVGEQIGFQHF.

The V and J genes are TRBV11-3 and TRBJ2-3, with TRBD1 matching 7 bases. This CDR3 spans 16 amino acids. V was pared by 5 bases and J by 1 base, with 9 bases of the junction left unmatched. Germline values: CDR1 SGHNT, CDR2 YENEEA. The CDR3 reads CASSQAGTVGTDTQYF. The CDR3 DNA reads as TGTGCCAGCAGCCAAGCCGGGACAGTGGGCACAGATACGCAGTATTTT.